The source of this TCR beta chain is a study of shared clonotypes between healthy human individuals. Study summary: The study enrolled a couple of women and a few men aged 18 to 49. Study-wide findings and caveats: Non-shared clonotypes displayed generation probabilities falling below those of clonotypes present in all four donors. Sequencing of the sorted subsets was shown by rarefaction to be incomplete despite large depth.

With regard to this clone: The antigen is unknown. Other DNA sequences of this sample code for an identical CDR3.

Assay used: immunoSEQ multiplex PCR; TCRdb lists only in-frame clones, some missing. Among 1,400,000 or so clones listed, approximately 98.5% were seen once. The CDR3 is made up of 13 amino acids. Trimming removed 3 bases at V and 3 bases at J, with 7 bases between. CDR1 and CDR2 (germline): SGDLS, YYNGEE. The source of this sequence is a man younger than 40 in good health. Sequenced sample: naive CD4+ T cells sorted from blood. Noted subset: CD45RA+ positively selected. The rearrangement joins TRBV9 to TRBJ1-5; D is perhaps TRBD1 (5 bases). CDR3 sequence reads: CASSAGFNQPQHF. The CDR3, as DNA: TGTGCCAGCAGCGCAGGGTTCAATCAGCCCCAGCATTTT.